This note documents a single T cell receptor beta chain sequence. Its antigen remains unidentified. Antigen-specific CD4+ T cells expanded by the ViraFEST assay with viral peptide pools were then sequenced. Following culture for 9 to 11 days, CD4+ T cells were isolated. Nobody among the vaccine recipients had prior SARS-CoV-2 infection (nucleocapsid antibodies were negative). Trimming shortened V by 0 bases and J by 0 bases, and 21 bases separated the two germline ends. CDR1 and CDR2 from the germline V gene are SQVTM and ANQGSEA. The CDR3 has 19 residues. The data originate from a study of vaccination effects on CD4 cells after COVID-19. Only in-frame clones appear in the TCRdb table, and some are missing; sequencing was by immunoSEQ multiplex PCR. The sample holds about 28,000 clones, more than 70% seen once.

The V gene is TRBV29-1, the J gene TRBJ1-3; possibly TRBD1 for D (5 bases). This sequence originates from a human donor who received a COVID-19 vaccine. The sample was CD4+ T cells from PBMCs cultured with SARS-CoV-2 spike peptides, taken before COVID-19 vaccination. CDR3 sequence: CSVEDEPRAGLFSGNTIYF. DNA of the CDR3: TGCAGCGTTGAAGATGAACCCCGGGCAGGGCTGTTCTCTGGAAACACCATATATTTT.